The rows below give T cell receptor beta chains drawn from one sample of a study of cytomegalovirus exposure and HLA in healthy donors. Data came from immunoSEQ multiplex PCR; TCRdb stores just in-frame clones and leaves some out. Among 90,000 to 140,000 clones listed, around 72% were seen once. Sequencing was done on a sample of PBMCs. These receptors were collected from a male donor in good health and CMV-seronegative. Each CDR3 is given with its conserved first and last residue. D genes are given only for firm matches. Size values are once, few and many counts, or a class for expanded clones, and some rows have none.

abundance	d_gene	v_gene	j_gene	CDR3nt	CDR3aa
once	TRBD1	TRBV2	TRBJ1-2	TGTGCCAGCAGGGGTGACAGGGTCAATGGCTACACCTTC	CASRGDRVNGYTF
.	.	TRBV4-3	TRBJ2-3	TGCGCCAGCAGCCAAGTATCTGTGGAGGGGTACACAGATACGCAGTATTTT	CASSQVSVEGYTDTQYF
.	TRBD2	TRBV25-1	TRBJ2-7	TGTGCCAGCATCGGGGCGGGGGGGACCAGATCCTACGAGCAGTACTTC	CASIGAGGTRSYEQYF
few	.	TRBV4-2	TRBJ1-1	TGTGCCAGCAGCCAAGGACCGGTAGGGGGGAACACTGAAGCTTTCTTT	CASSQGPVGGNTEAFF
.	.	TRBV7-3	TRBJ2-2	TGTGCCAGCAGCTTACTTCGGAACACCGGGGAGCTGTTTTTT	CASSLLRNTGELFF
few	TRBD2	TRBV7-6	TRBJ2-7	TGTGCCAGCAGCCCCGGACTAGCGGGACTATACGAGCAGTACTTC	CASSPGLAGLYEQYF
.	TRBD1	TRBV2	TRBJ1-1	TGTGCCAGCAGTGCCTTGACAGGGGGCATCTTGAACACTGAAGCTTTCTTT	CASSALTGGILNTEAFF
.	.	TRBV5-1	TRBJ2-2	TGCGCCAGCAGCTCCGAACCCCTAGGGGACACCGGGGAGCTGTTTTTT	CASSSEPLGDTGELFF
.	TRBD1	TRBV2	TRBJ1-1	TGTGCCAGCAGGGGGGACAGGGCCACTGAAGCTTTCTTT	CASRGDRATEAFF
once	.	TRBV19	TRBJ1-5	TGTGCCAGTAGGACACAGTATAGCAATCAGCCCCAGCATTTT	CASRTQYSNQPQHF
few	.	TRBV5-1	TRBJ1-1	TGCGCCAGCAAGTCGCAGGGGAACACTGAAGCTTTCTTT	CASKSQGNTEAFF
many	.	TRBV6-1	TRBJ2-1	TGTGCCAGCACCCCTCCCGTCGGGGACTACAATGAGCAGTTCTTC	CASTPPVGDYNEQFF
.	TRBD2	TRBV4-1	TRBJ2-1	TGCGCCAGCAGCCAAGAGGAGACTAGCCACAATGAGCAGTTCTTC	CASSQEETSHNEQFF
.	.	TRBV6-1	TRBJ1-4	TGTGCCAGCAGTGACTGGACAGCTGCAACTAATGAAAAACTGTTTTTT	CASSDWTAATNEKLFF
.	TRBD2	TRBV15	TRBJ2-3	TGTGCCACCAGCAGGCGCTGGGATAGCGGGAGCACAGATACGCAGTATTTT	CATSRRWDSGSTDTQYF
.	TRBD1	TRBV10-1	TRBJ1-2	TGCGCCAGCAGTGCCGACCCATCGGACAGGGATGGCTACACCTTC	CASSADPSDRDGYTF
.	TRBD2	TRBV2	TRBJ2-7	TGTGCCAGCAGCCTTTCCGGGACTAGCTCGGGCGAGCAGTACTTC	CASSLSGTSSGEQYF
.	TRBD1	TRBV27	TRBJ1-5	TGTGCCAGCAGTTTATTAGGCGCAGGACAGGGAGGCAATCAGCCCCAGCATTTT	CASSLLGAGQGGNQPQHF
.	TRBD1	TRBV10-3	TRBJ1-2	TGTGCCATCAGTGAGCTGCTGGGACAGCAGTCCTATGGCTACACCTTC	CAISELLGQQSYGYTF
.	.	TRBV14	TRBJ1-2	TGTGCCAGCAGCCCAGGGGTCTATGGCTACACCTTC	CASSPGVYGYTF
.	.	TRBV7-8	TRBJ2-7	TGTGCCAGCAGCCTAAGTAGGCGCGGGACTGGTGAGCAGTACTTC	CASSLSRRGTGEQYF
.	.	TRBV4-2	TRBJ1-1	TGTGCCAGCAGCCACTCAGGGAACACTGAAGCTTTCTTT	CASSHSGNTEAFF
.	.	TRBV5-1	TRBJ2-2	TGCGCCAGCAGCCAGGGGAGCGGGACGGGCACCGGGGAGCTGTTTTTT	CASSQGSGTGTGELFF
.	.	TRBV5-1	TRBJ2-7	TGCGCCAGCAGCTTGCCCAGTAGCGAGCAGTACTTC	CASSLPSSEQYF
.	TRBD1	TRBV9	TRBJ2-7	TGTGCCAGCAGCGCGGGACAGGGGTTCTACGAGCAGTACTTC	CASSAGQGFYEQYF
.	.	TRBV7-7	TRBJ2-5	TGTGCTAGCAGCTTAGCTCAGGGAGGAGAGACCCAGTACTTC	CASSLAQGGETQYF
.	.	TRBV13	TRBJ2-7	TGTGCCAGCAGCCCGTGGCGGGCGGGGACCTACGAGCAGTACTTC	CASSPWRAGTYEQYF
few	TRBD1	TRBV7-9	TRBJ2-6	TGCGCCAGCAGCCAAGAGGGGGACAGCTCTGGGGCCAACGTCCTGACTTTC	CASSQEGDSSGANVLTF
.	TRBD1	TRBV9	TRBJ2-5	TGTGCCAGCAGCGTGGGACAGGGTCAAGAGACCCAGTACTTC	CASSVGQGQETQYF
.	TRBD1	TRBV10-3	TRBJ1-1	TGTGCCATCAGTGCCACAGGGGGCACTGAAGCTTTCTTT	CAISATGGTEAFF
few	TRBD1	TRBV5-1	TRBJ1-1	TGCGCCAGCAGCTTAGGACAGGGCTTGAACACTGAAGCTTTCTTT	CASSLGQGLNTEAFF
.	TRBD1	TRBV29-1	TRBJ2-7	TGCAGCGTTAGAACCGGGACAGGAGTCTACGAGCAGTACTTC	CSVRTGTGVYEQYF
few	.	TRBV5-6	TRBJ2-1	TGTGCCAGCAGTTCGACAGGTAGCACCTACAATGAGCAGTTCTTC	CASSSTGSTYNEQFF
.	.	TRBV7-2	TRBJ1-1	TGTGCCAGCAGCCAAGGAGCAGAAGCTTTCTTT	CASSQGAEAFF
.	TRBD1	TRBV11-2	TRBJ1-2	TGTGCCAGCAGCTTAGGCTGGACAGGGTCTAACTATGGCTACACCTTC	CASSLGWTGSNYGYTF
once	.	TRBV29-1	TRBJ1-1	TGCAGCGGTGCTTTGGGGCCTGAAGCTTTCTTT	CSGALGPEAFF
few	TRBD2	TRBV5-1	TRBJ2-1	TGCGCCAGCAGATTTACCGGGACTAGCGCCAACAATGAGCAGTTCTTC	CASRFTGTSANNEQFF
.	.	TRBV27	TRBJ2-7	TGTGCCAGCAGTTCCCTCGGGTCCGCTTACGAGCAGTACTTC	CASSSLGSAYEQYF
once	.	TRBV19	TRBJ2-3	TGTGCCAGTAGTATGATGACAAGTACAGATACGCAGTATTTT	CASSMMTSTDTQYF
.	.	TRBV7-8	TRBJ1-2	TGTGCCAGCAGCTCACGCCCCGGGACACCCAACTATGGCTACACCTTC	CASSSRPGTPNYGYTF
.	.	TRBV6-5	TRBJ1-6	TGTGCCAGCAGGTGGGGGACACAAAATTCACCCCTCCACTTT	CASRWGTQNSPLHF
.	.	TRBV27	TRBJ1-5	TGTGCCAGCAGTTTCGAGGGGACTAACCAGCCCCAGCATTTT	CASSFEGTNQPQHF
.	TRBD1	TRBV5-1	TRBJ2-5	TGCGCCAGCAGCTTGCTCGCGACAGGGGGCGCGGAGACCCAGTACTTC	CASSLLATGGAETQYF
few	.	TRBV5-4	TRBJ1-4	TGTGCCAGCAGCCCCGCTGGACAGAATGAAAAACTGTTTTTT	CASSPAGQNEKLFF